A selection of T cell receptor beta chains follows, all from one sample in a study of blood T cell repertoires in COVID-19. This table comes from immunoSEQ multiplex PCR, and its TCRdb copy is limited to in-frame clones, with some not included. The sample has roughly 100,000 clones, around 90% seen once; the top ten hold roughly 6%. Sequencing was done on a sample of peripheral blood. These TCRs come from a human donor in a cohort sampled during active COVID-19. CDR3s include the opening cysteine and the closing phenylalanine or tryptophan. D genes are given only for firm matches. Clone size is not always given. Where it is, it says once, few, many or a class for expanded clones.

j_gene,abundance,v_gene,d_gene,CDR3nt,CDR3aa
TRBJ1-6,.,TRBV18,.,TGTGCCAGCTCACCAGAAAAGGCGACAAGCTCCTATAATTCACCCCTCCACTTT,CASSPEKATSSYNSPLHF
TRBJ2-1,.,TRBV6-2/TRBV6-3,TRBD1,TGTGCCAGCAGTTACAGGACCAACAGGGGCGCAAACAATGAGCAGTTCTTC,CASSYRTNRGANNEQFF
TRBJ1-1,.,TRBV4-1,.,TGCGCCAGCAGCCAAGATCTAATGAACACTGAAGCTTTCTTT,CASSQDLMNTEAFF
TRBJ1-5,once,TRBV7-8,.,TGTGCCAGCAGCCACAGGTATAGCAATCAGCCCCAGCATTTT,CASSHRYSNQPQHF
TRBJ2-1,once,TRBV7-2,TRBD2,TGTGCCAGCAGCTTAACTAGCGGGACATACAATGAGCAGTTCTTC,CASSLTSGTYNEQFF
TRBJ1-5,once,TRBV6-1,.,TGTGCCAGCAGTGAATCTACTAGCAATCAGCCCCAGCATTTT,CASSESTSNQPQHF
TRBJ2-7,.,TRBV30,TRBD1,TGTGCCTGGAGTAAGACAGGGGCGGCGGGGAGATACGAGCAGTACTTC,CAWSKTGAAGRYEQYF
TRBJ2-7,.,TRBV7-9,.,TGTGCCAGCAGCTTAGACTCCGGTTTAAGCGAGCAGTACTTC,CASSLDSGLSEQYF
TRBJ2-5,.,TRBV5-1,.,TGCGCCAGCAGGGAGTCCCAAGAGACCCAGTACTTC,CASRESQETQYF
TRBJ2-5,.,TRBV7-2,TRBD1,TGTGCCAGCAGCAAACAGGGGGCCGGGGAGACCCAGTACTTC,CASSKQGAGETQYF
TRBJ2-5,.,TRBV6-6,.,TGTGCCAGCAGTTCCGGGGTTGAGACCCAGTACTTC,CASSSGVETQYF
TRBJ2-5,.,TRBV27,TRBD1,TGTGCCAGCAGTAACGGAGGACAGGGCGGGTGGGGAGAGACCCAGTACTTC,CASSNGGQGGWGETQYF
TRBJ2-4,.,TRBV6-1,.,TGTGCCAGCAGTGAAGAAGCGCGGGGGCCCAAAAACATTCAGTACTTC,CASSEEARGPKNIQYF
TRBJ2-2,.,TRBV4-3,.,TGCGCCAGCAGCCAAACAGGGTATAACAACGGGGAGCTGTTTTTT,CASSQTGYNNGELFF
TRBJ1-4,few,TRBV4-3,TRBD1,TGCGCCAGCAGCCAAGATATAGGGACAGGGGCTGAAAAACTGTTTTTT,CASSQDIGTGAEKLFF
TRBJ2-5,.,TRBV7-9,TRBD2,TGTGCCAGCAGCCTTACTAGCGGGGGGCTTTTGACCCAGTACTTC,CASSLTSGGLLTQYF
TRBJ1-1,.,TRBV12-3/TRBV12-4,.,TGTGCCAGCAGTTTAGGGGGCCATGAAGCTTTCTTT,CASSLGGHEAFF
TRBJ1-5,.,TRBV7-2,.,TGTGCCAGCAGCCCTTTTGGGCCGGGCAATCAGCCCCAGCATTTT,CASSPFGPGNQPQHF
TRBJ2-2,.,TRBV7-9,TRBD2,TGTGCCAGCAGCTATCGGACTAGCCAGAACACCGGGGAGCTGTTTTTT,CASSYRTSQNTGELFF
TRBJ1-1,.,TRBV19,.,TGTGCCAGTAGCCTTGGCCCCCGAGGGACTGAAGCTTTCTTT,CASSLGPRGTEAFF
TRBJ2-3,.,TRBV27,.,TGTGCCAGTAGGGACAGGGGTTTAGTAGCGGGAGTCCCCGATACGCAGTATTTT,CASRDRGLVAGVPDTQYF
TRBJ2-4,.,TRBV5-1,TRBD1,TGCGCCAGCAGCTTGGGGACAGGGAGCAAAAACATTCAGTACTTC,CASSLGTGSKNIQYF
TRBJ1-1,once,TRBV6-5,.,TGTGCCAGCAGTTACTCTCGTTACCGGGGTAGAACTGAAGCTTTCTTT,CASSYSRYRGRTEAFF
TRBJ2-1,.,TRBV6-5,TRBD2,TGTGCCAGCAGTTACGGGGCGGGAGCAAGTGAGCAGTTCTTC,CASSYGAGASEQFF
TRBJ2-5,.,TRBV5-1,TRBD1,TGCGCCAGTAAAACTCCGGGACAGGGGGCGGCCCAGTACTTC,CASKTPGQGAAQYF
TRBJ1-2,few,TRBV7-2,TRBD1,TGTGCCAGCAGCCAGGGACAGCCAATCACTAACTATGGCTACACCTTC,CASSQGQPITNYGYTF
TRBJ1-2,.,TRBV5-4,TRBD1,TGTGCCAGCAGTTTCGGGACAGGGGGCGAGGGTAACTATGGCTACACCTTC,CASSFGTGGEGNYGYTF
TRBJ2-1,.,TRBV7-7,TRBD1,TGTGCCAGCAGCTTGCTCGACAGGGCGTCCTACAATGAGCAGTTCTTC,CASSLLDRASYNEQFF
TRBJ2-3,.,TRBV3-1/TRBV3-2,TRBD2,TGTGCCAGCAGCCAAATTAGCGGGAGGGCCGGCCCAGATACGCAGTATTTT,CASSQISGRAGPDTQYF
TRBJ2-7,.,TRBV5-5,.,TGTGCCAGCAGCTTGTGGTCAGGGCCTTACGAGCAGTACTTC,CASSLWSGPYEQYF
TRBJ2-7,.,TRBV4-3,TRBD1,TGCGCCAGCAGCCAAGATGTAGGGACAGGGGGCACCGAGCAGTACTTC,CASSQDVGTGGTEQYF
TRBJ1-6,.,TRBV27,.,TGTGCCAGCAGTTTAGGCCCTAGCTCCTATAATTCACCCCTCCACTTT,CASSLGPSSYNSPLHF
TRBJ1-2,.,TRBV6-5,.,TGTGCCAGCAGTCCCGCCGGCGCGGCCCCTTATGGCTACACCTTC,CASSPAGAAPYGYTF
TRBJ2-2,.,TRBV7-2,.,TGTGCCAGCAGCTTCTACGACTTCGCCACCGGGGAGCTGTTTTTT,CASSFYDFATGELFF
TRBJ2-2,.,TRBV4-1,.,TGCGCCAGCAGCCAAGCAGGGTTTCCGAACACCGGGGAGCTGTTTTTT,CASSQAGFPNTGELFF
TRBJ2-1,.,TRBV4-3,TRBD2,TGCGCCAGCAGCCAAGGAGTAGCGGAAGAGCTAGCGGGAAAATACGAGCAGTTCTTC,CASSQGVAEELAGKYEQFF
TRBJ2-2,.,TRBV21-1,.,TGTGCCAGCAGCAAAGTAAAGGGGACACGAAGGACCGGGGAGCTGTTTTTT,CASSKVKGTRRTGELFF
TRBJ1-5,.,TRBV6-4,.,TGTGCCAGCAGTGACGACAGACGCCGTAATCTTAATAGCAATCAGCCCCAGCATTTT,CASSDDRRRNLNSNQPQHF
TRBJ2-2,once,TRBV7-9,TRBD1,TGTGCCAGCAGCCCCAGGACAGGGGGTGCGAACACCGGGGAGCTGTTTTTT,CASSPRTGGANTGELFF
TRBJ1-4,.,TRBV5-1,.,TGCGCCAGCTCACCCCAGGGTCATGGGAATGAAAAACTGTTTTTT,CASSPQGHGNEKLFF
TRBJ2-2,few,TRBV12-3/TRBV12-4,TRBD2,TGTGCCAGCAGAATAGCGGGCGGGGAGCTGTTTTTT,CASRIAGGELFF
TRBJ2-7,.,TRBV7-8,.,TGTGCCAGCAGCTCTGTACTAGCAGGCCACGAGCAGTACTTC,CASSSVLAGHEQYF
TRBJ2-7,.,TRBV10-3,TRBD2,TGTGCCATCAGTGGGGATTGGGAGCGGGGACGCTCCTACGAGCAGTACTTC,CAISGDWERGRSYEQYF
TRBJ1-4,.,TRBV7-9,TRBD1,TGTGCCAGCAGCTCCGACAGGGAGTCTAATGAAAAACTGTTTTTT,CASSSDRESNEKLFF
TRBJ1-5,.,TRBV19,TRBD1,TGTGCCAGTAGTACGCACGGACAGGTTGGAGGCAATCAGCCCCAGCATTTT,CASSTHGQVGGNQPQHF
TRBJ1-2,.,TRBV5-8,.,TGTGCCAGCAGCTTGGCGGGCGGACTGTATGGCTACACCTTC,CASSLAGGLYGYTF
TRBJ2-7,once,TRBV4-2,.,TGTGCCAGCAGCCAAGTGTCGGGGAACTACGAGCAGTACTTC,CASSQVSGNYEQYF
TRBJ2-1,.,TRBV18,TRBD2,TGTGCCAGCTCACCACCATCTAGCGGGAACTCCTACAATGAGCAGTTCTTC,CASSPPSSGNSYNEQFF
TRBJ2-5,.,TRBV7-9,TRBD2,TGTGCCAGCAGCTTAGATGCTAGCGGGGGGGCAGGAACGCGAGAGACCCAGTACTTC,CASSLDASGGAGTRETQYF
TRBJ1-2,.,TRBV5-4,.,TGTGCCAGCAGCTTCGTTGGAGGAAATGGCTACACCTTC,CASSFVGGNGYTF
TRBJ1-1,.,TRBV2,.,TGTGCCAGCTCCCAACGCGGACAGACGAACACTGAAGCTTTCTTT,CASSQRGQTNTEAFF
TRBJ2-1,.,TRBV6-5,.,TGTGCCAGCTGGAGCGGCCGGGTATGGAATGAGCAGTTCTTC,CASWSGRVWNEQFF
TRBJ2-6,.,TRBV6-5,.,TGTGCCAGCGGAGGCTCCTCTGGGGCCAACGTCCTGACTTTC,CASGGSSGANVLTF
TRBJ2-3,.,TRBV19,TRBD1,TGTGCCAGTAGGGACAGGGGCACAGATACGCAGTATTTT,CASRDRGTDTQYF
TRBJ1-2,.,TRBV19,.,TGTGCCAGTAGTATAAATGGGCAGGGCGGATATGGCTACACCTTC,CASSINGQGGYGYTF
TRBJ2-5,.,TRBV11-2,TRBD2,TGTGCCAGCAGCTTAGATCGGGGGGGTGGGAGCCAAGAGACCCAGTACTTC,CASSLDRGGGSQETQYF
TRBJ2-7,.,TRBV11-3,TRBD1,TGTGCCAGCAGCTTAAGACAGGGTGGAGGCGAGCAGTACTTC,CASSLRQGGGEQYF
TRBJ1-2,.,TRBV3-1/TRBV3-2,TRBD1,TGTGCCAGCAGCCAAGATAGTGGAGAGGACAGGGGGGGGTACTATGGCTACACCTTC,CASSQDSGEDRGGYYGYTF